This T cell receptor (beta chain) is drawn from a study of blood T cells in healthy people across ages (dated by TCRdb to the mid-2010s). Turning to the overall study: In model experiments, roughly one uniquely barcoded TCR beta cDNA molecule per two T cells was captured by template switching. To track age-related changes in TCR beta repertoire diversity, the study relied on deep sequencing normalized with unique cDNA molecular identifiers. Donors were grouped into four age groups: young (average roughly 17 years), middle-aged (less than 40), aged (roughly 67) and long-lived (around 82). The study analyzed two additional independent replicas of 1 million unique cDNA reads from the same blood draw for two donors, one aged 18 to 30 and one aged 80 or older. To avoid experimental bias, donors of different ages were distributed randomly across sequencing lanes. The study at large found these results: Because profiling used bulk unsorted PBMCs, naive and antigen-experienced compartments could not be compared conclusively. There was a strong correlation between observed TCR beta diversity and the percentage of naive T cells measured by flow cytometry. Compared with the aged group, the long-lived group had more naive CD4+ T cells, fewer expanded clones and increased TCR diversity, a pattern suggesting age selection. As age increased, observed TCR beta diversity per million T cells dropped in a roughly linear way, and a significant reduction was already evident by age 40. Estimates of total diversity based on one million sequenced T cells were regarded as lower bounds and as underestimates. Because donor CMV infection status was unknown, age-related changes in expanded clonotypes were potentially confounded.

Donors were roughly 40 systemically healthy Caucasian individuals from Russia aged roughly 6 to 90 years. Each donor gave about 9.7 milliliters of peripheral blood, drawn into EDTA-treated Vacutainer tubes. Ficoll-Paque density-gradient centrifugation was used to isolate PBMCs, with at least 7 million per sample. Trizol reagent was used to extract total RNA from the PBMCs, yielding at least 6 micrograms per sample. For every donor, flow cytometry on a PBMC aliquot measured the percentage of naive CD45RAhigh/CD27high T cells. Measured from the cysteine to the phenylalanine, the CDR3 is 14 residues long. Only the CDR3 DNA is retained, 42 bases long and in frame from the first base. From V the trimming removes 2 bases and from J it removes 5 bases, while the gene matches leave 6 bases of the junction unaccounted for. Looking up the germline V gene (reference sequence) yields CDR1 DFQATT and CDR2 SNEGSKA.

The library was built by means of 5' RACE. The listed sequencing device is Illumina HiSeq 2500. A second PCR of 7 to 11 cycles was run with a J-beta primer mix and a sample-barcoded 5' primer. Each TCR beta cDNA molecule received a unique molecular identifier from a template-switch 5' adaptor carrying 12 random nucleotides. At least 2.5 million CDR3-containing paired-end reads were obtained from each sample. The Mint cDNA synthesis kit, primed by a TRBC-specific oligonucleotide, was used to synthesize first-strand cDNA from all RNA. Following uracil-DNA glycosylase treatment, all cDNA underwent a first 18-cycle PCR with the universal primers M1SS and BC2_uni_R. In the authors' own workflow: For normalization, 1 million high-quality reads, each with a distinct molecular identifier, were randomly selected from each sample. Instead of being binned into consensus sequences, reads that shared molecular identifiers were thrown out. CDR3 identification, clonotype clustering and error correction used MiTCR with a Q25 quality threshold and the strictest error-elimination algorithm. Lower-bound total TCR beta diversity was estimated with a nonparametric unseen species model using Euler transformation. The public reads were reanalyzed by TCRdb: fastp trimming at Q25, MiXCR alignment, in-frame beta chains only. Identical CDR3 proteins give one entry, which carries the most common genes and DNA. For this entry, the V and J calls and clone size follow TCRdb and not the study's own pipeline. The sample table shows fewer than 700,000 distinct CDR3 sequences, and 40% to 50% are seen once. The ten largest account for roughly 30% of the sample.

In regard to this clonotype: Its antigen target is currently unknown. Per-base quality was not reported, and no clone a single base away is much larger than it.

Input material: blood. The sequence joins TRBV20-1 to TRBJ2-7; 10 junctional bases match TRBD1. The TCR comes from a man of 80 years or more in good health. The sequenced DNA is TGCAGTGCTAGATCCCGGACAGGGGGAGACGAGCAGTACTTC. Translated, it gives CSARSRTGGDEQYF.